The rows below give T cell receptor beta chains drawn from one sample of a study of tumor and adjacent non-tumor tissue in lung cancer. MiXCR was run by TCRdb on the multiplex PCR reads, yielding one entry per CDR3 protein. The sample comprises fewer than 120,000 distinct CDR3 sequences, approximately 80% of which are singletons, and approximately 24% rests with the top ten. The sequenced material came from lung tumor tissue. The receptors were gathered from a man aged 65 to 85 with non-small cell lung cancer. The CDR3 runs from the conserved cysteine through the conserved F or W. The D gene is left open where the match is weak. The size entry is marked missing in some rows and otherwise reads once, few, many or a size class.

TGTGCCACCATCTCAACCACGGGCGACGAGCAGTACTTC,CATISTTGDEQYF,.,TRBJ2-7,TRBV13,.
TGTGCCAGAAGCTTATGGGGGAGTAGAAATTCACCCCTCAACTTT,CARSLWGSRNSPLNF,.,TRBJ1-6,TRBV11-2,.
TGCGCCAGCAGGTTCCCGGGACCCCCTTCTCATGAGGAGTTCTTC,CASRFPGPPSHEEFF,.,TRBJ2-1,TRBV10-2,.
TGTACCAGCAGCATACAGGGACAACCATACAATAAGCGGTTCTTC,CTSSIQGQPYNKRFF,.,TRBJ2-1,TRBV11-2,.
TGTACAAGCAGTACAGCTCATAGTGAAAAACTGTTTTTT,CTSSTAHSEKLFF,.,TRBJ1-4,TRBV6-1,.
TGTGCCAGTCAAACCGATGCGGGCACCTACGAGCAGTACTTC,CASQTDAGTYEQYF,.,TRBJ2-7,TRBV6-1,.
TGTGCCAGCAGGCCCAATCCGAGACTAGCGAGAGCAGATACGCAGTACTTT,CASRPNPRLARADTQYF,.,TRBJ2-3,TRBV6-6,TRBD2
TGCGTCAGCAGCCCCTCTGGGGGCGGAAACAATGAGCAGTTATTC,CVSSPSGGGNNEQLF,.,TRBJ2-1,TRBV7-9,.
TGTGCCATCAGTTATCCGGGCACATATACACAGTATTTT,CAISYPGTYTQYF,.,TRBJ2-3,TRBV10-3,.
TGCAGCGTTGATCCGGGACCCAGAGGTGAAGCTTTCTTT,CSVDPGPRGEAFF,.,TRBJ1-1,TRBV29-1,.
TGTTCCAGCAGCTTGCACCTTAACTATGGCTACACCTTC,CSSSLHLNYGYTF,.,TRBJ1-2,TRBV5-4,.
TGTGCCAGCAGTTTAACTGGCGACTCCTACGAGCAATACTTC,CASSLTGDSYEQYF,.,TRBJ2-7,TRBV6-6,.
TGTGCCAGCAGCACCGGGATAGGGGGAGGGATTAATACACCCCTCCACTTT,CASSTGIGGGINTPLHF,.,TRBJ1-6,TRBV5-4,.
TGTGCCAGCAGCTTGGTCGCGACAGTAGGACAACCCCAGCATTTT,CASSLVATVGQPQHF,.,TRBJ1-5,TRBV5-6,.
TGCAGTTACGGGAGAGGGACCAATGAGCAGTTCTTC,CSYGRGTNEQFF,.,TRBJ2-1,TRBV20-1,.
TGTGCCAGCAGCTTTGGGGGCAGGGTGGGGAATGAGCAGTTCTTC,CASSFGGRVGNEQFF,large,TRBJ2-1,TRBV5-4,.
TGTCCCAGCAGCCACACAGGGGGCCAGGGCTATGGTTACACCTTC,CPSSHTGGQGYGYTF,few,TRBJ1-2,TRBV6-6,TRBD1
TGTGCGAGCACCCGTCGTGAAGTAAGCACAGATAGGCAGTATTTT,CASTRREVSTDRQYF,.,TRBJ2-3,TRBV11-3,.
TGTACCAGCCAGATAGCGGGAGTAACCTACGAGCAGTACTTC,CTSQIAGVTYEQYF,.,TRBJ2-7,TRBV6-2/TRBV6-3,TRBD2
TGTAGCGTTGGCAGGGAAGGGTACACTGAAACTTCCTTT,CSVGREGYTETSF,.,TRBJ1-1,TRBV29-1,.